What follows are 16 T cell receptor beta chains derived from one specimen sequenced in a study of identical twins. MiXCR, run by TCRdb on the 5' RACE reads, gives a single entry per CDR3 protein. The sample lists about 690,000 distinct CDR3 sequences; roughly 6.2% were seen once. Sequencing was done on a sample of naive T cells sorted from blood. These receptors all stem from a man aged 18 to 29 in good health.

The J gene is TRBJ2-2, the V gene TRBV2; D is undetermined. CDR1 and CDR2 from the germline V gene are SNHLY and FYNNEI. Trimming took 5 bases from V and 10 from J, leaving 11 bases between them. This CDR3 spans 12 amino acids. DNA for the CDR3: TGTGCCAGCAGTCGACTCTTTGAGGAGCTGTTTTTT. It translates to CASSRLFEELFF.

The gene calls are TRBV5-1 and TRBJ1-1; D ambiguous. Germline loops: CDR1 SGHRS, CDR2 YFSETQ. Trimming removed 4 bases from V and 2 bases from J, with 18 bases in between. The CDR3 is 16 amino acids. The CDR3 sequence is CASSRLIGSVNTEAFF. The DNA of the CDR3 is TGCGCCAGCAGCCGCTTGATTGGATCTGTAAACACTGAAGCTTTCTTT.

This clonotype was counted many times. The CDR3 loop is CASRTGVSGNEQFF. In nucleotides, the CDR3 is TGTGCCAGCAGGACAGGGGTGTCGGGCAATGAGCAGTTCTTC. The chain has TRBV27 and TRBJ2-1, with 8 bases identical to TRBD1. The CDR3 runs to 14 residues. V lost 6 bases, J lost 6 bases, and 7 bases stayed unmatched. The germline gives CDR1 MNHEY, CDR2 SMNVEV (reference sequence).

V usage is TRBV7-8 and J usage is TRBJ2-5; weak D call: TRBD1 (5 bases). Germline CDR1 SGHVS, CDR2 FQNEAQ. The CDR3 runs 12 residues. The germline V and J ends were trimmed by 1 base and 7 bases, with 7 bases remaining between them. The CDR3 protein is CASSLEGLTQYF. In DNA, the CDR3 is TGTGCCAGCAGCTTAGAGGGGCTGACCCAGTACTTC.

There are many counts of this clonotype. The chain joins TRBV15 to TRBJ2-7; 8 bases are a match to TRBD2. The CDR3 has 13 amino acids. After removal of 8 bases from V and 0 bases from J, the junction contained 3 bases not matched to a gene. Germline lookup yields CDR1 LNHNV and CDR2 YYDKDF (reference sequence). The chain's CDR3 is CATAGGYSYEQYV. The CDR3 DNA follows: TGTGCCACCGCGGGGGGATACTCCTACGAGCAGTACGTC.

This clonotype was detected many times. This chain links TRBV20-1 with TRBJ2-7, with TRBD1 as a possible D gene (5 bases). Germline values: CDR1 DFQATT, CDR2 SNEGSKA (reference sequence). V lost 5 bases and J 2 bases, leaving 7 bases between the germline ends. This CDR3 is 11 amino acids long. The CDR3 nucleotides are TGCAGTGCTCTACAGGCCTACGAGCAGTACTTC. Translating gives CSALQAYEQYF.

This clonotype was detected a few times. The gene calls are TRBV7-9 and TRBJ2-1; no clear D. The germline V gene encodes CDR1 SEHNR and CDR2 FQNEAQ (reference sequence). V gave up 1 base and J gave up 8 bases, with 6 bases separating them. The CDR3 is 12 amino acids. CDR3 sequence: CASSLVRYEQFF. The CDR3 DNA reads TGTGCCAGCAGCTTAGTACGGTATGAGCAGTTCTTC.

CDR3 bases: TGCAGTGCTAGGGGAAAATTGGAGAGGGTGAATGAGCAGTTCTTC. This gives the protein CSARGKLERVNEQFF. This chain links TRBV20-1 with TRBJ2-1, with D tentatively TRBD2 (5 bases). Trimming removed 3 bases at V and 7 bases at J, with 19 bases between. CDR3 length: 15 amino acids. Germline V lookup: CDR1 DFQATT, CDR2 SNEGSKA (reference sequence).

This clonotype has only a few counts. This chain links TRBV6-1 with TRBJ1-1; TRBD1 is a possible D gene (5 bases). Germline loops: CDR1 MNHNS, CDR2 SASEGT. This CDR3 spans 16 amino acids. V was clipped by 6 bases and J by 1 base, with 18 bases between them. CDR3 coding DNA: TGTGCCAGCAGCCCGGCGTTAGGGGAATCGAACACTGAAGCTTTCTTT. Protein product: CASSPALGESNTEAFF.

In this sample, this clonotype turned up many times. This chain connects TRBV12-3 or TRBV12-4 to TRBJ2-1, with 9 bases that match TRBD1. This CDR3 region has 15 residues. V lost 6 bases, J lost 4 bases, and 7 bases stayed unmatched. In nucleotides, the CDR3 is TGTGCCAGCAGACGGACAGGGGAAAATTACAATGAGCAGTTCTTC. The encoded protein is CASRRTGENYNEQFF.

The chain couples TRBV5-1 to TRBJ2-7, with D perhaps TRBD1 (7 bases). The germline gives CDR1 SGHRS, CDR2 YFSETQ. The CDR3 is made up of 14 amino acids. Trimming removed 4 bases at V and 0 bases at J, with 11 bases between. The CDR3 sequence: CASSGGTDSYEQYF. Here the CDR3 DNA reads TGCGCCAGCAGCGGAGGGACAGACTCCTACGAGCAGTACTTC.

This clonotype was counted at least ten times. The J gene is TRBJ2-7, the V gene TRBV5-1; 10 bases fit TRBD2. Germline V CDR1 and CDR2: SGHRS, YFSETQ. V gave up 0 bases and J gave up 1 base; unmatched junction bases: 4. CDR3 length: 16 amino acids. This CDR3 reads CASSLALAGESYEQYF. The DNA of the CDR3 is TGCGCCAGCAGCTTGGCCCTAGCGGGGGAATCCTACGAGCAGTACTTC.

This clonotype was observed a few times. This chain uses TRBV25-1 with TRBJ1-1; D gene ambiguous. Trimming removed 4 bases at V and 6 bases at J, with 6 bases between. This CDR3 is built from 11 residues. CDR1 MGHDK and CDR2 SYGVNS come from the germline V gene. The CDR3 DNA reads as TGTGCCAGCAGTGGGCGGGCTGAAGCTTTCTTT. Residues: CASSGRAEAFF. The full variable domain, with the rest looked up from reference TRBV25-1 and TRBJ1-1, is EADIYQTPRYLVIGTGKKITLECSQTMGHDKMYWYQQDPGMELHLIHYSYGVNSTEKGDLSSESTVSRIRTEHFPLTLESARPSHTSQYLCASSGRAEAFFGQGTRLTVV.

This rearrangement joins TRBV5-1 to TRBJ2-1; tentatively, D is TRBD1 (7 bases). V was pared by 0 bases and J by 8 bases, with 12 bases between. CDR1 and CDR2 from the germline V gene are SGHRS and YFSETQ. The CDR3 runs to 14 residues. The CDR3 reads CASSLAQGGYEQFF. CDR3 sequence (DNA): TGCGCCAGCAGCTTGGCCCAGGGGGGCTATGAGCAGTTCTTC.

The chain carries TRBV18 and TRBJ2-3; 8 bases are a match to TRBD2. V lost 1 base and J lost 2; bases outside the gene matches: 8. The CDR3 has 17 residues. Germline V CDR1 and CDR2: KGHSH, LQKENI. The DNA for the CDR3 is TGTGCCAGCTCACCACGGGATCGGGAGGGCAACACAGATACGCAGTATTTT. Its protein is CASSPRDREGNTDTQYF. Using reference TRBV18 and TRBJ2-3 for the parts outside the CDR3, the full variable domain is NAGVMQNPRHLVRRRGQEARLRCSPMKGHSHVYWYRQLPEEGLKFMVYLQKENIIDESGMPKERFSAEFPKEGPSILRIQQVVRGDSAAYFCASSPRDREGNTDTQYFGPGTRLTVL.

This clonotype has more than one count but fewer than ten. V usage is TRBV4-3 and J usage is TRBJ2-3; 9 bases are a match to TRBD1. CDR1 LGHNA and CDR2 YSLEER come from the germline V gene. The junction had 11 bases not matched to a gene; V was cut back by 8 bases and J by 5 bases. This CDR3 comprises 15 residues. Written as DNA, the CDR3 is TGCGCCAGCGAACCCGGGACAGGGCTAGAAGATACGCAGTATTTT. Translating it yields CASEPGTGLEDTQYF.